The T cell receptor (beta chain) described here comes from a study of Graves' ophthalmopathy and Graves' hyperthyroidism (dated by TCRdb to about 2018). For context, the study as a whole: Peripheral blood was collected before any treatment was given, at the time of initial diagnosis. In 6 or 7 hyperthyroidism patients, T-cell repertoires of thyroid tissue and blood were compared. The 75 to 100 discovery patients were divided at random into training and test sets in a 7:3 ratio. To explore V-J signatures that distinguish ophthalmopathy from hyperthyroidism, a discovery set of 100 patients was enrolled, made up of around 40 with ophthalmopathy and fewer than 60 with stable hyperthyroidism. In total, approximately 140 blood samples were TCR-sequenced: fewer than 50 ophthalmopathy, about 75 hyperthyroidism and roughly 17 hyperthyroidism-to-ophthalmopathy patients. To tell Graves' ophthalmopathy apart from Graves' hyperthyroidism, and to predict which patients would progress to ophthalmopathy, the study relied on TCR beta repertoire signatures. Once sampling was done, hyperthyroidism patients were given methimazole at a starting dose of 30 mg daily, while ophthalmopathy patients were given high-dose intravenous methylprednisolone. For independent validation, a separate cohort was made up of some 18 hyperthyroidism patients plus 17 patients who later progressed from hyperthyroidism to ophthalmopathy.

The full study reports these points: Sample size was not statistically predetermined, and group allocation was not concealed from the investigators. In cross-validation, the 13-signature model distinguished ophthalmopathy from stable hyperthyroidism with 85% to 90% sensitivity and around 82% specificity, and in the test set the corresponding values were roughly 80% and 76%. Most expanded thyroid clonotypes with a frequency above 0.001 also appeared in blood, which suggests that blood repertoires may reflect the immune response in the thyroid. In validation, the model predicted ophthalmopathy progression with over 60% sensitivity and around 72% specificity; roughly eleven predicted patients were CT-confirmed with GO in a median of approximately six months.

For repertoire sequencing, TCR beta CDR3 regions were amplified from RNA transcripts. A first-round RT-PCR used HTBI primers with the Qiagen OneStep RT-PCR kit, followed by a second-round multiplex PCR, size selection and purification. Sequencing of the libraries was carried out on an Illumina HiSeq2000 in paired-end mode with 100 bp reads. In the authors' own workflow: SOAPnuke was used for read processing, and reads with adapters, uncalled bases, a mean Phred below 15, or no exact constant-primer or identifier match were discarded. COPE v1.2.5 was used to merge high-quality paired reads. Clonotypes were defined as unique nucleotide sequences and were aligned to IMGT TRB V, D and J references using MiTCR v1.1. The analysis was limited to V-J combinations with a frequency above 0.0001, which together covered more than 99% of repertoires. For each V-J combination, a TCR clonal expansion and chaos score was defined as the ratio of F50 clonal expansion to chaos observed in the TCRdist matrix. Welch's t-statistics and random forest were used to reduce the features to about twelve V-J combinations, which were then used as input to a naive Bayes classifier. Thyroid-blood repertoire similarity was quantified with the Morisita-Horn index. TCRdb reprocessed the public reads (quality trimming at Q25 with fastp, clone calling with MiXCR) and kept in-frame beta chains. Entries are consolidated by CDR3 protein sequence, retaining the most common genes and DNA. The V and J calls reflect TCRdb's pipeline rather than the authors' work. A total of some 410,000 distinct CDR3 sequences appear in this sample, 20% to 25% of them only once. The top ten hold approximately 3% of the sample.

At least ten counts were recorded for this clonotype. What antigen it recognizes has not been identified. No clone much larger than this one lies a single base away; base qualities are absent. Stable hyperthyroidism was defined as no progression to ophthalmopathy within 18 months of follow-up. Patients with hyperthyroidism were aged 18 to 65 years, had been newly diagnosed, and had a disease duration of less than 2 months. Patients with other autoimmune diseases, uncontrolled infections, pregnancy or lactation were excluded from the study. Clinical symptoms, serum thyroxine, TRAb, thyroid ultrasound and orbital computed tomography were used for diagnosis. Ficoll-Paque density gradient centrifugation was used to isolate PBMCs from approximately 11 ml of fresh peripheral blood. Total RNA was extracted using Trizol reagent, and RNA quality was checked on an Agilent 2100 Bioanalyzer. V and J lose 3 bases and 4 bases, and a span of 15 bases separates them. There are 15 amino acids in the CDR3, from cysteine to phenylalanine inclusive. CDR3 DNA is the only sequence kept; it has 45 bases, read in frame from the first base. Per the germline V gene (reference sequence), DFQATT is the CDR1 and SNEGSKA is the CDR2.

The sequence was obtained from a woman aged 18-29 years with stable Graves' hyperthyroidism. Donor details come from another sample of the same person, matched by shared clones. The chain uses TRBV20-1 and TRBJ2-2, with the D gene call left open. The source material was peripheral blood. The DNA sequence follows: TGCAGTGCTAGTATCAGCCCCTCGGGCACCGGGGAGCTGTTTTTT. This sequence encodes CSASISPSGTGELFF.